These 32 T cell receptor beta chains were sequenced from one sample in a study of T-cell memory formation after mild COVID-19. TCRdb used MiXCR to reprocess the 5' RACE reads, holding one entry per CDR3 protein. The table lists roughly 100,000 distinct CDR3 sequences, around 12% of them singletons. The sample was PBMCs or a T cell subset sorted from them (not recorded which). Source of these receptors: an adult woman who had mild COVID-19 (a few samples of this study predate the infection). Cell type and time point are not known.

The CDR3, as DNA: TGTGCCAGCAGTCAGGGCTATGAGCAGTTCTTC. This translates into CASSQGYEQFF. The chain uses TRBV27 and TRBJ2-1, with D perhaps TRBD1 (5 bases). Trimming cost V 5 bases and J 8 bases, with 7 bases left between them. The V gene's germline CDR1 is MNHEY and CDR2 SMNVEV (reference sequence). CDR3 length: 11 residues.

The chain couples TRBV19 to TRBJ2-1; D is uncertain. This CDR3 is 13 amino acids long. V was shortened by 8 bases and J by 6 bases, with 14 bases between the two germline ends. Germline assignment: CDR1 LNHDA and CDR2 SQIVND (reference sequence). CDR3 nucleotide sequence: TGTGCCAGTTCTCTGACCGACCTCAATGAGCAGTTCTTC. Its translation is CASSLTDLNEQFF.

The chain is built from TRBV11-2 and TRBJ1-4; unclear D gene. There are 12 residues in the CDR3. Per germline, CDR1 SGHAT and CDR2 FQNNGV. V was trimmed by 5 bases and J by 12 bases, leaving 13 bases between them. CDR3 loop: CASSLSSDELFF. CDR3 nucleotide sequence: TGTGCCAGCAGCCTCTCTTCAGACGAACTGTTTTTT. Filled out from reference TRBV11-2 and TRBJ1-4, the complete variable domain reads EAGVAQSPRYKIIEKRQSVAFWCNPISGHATLYWYQQILGQGPKLLIQFQNNGVVDDSQLPKDRFSAERLKGVDSTLKIQPAKLEDSAVYLCASSLSSDELFFGSGTQLSVL.

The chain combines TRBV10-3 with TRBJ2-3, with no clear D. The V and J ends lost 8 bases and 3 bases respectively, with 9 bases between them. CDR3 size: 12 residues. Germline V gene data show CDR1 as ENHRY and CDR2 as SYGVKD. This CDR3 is CAIGRETDTQYF. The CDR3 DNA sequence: TGTGCCATCGGCAGAGAGACAGATACGCAGTATTTT.

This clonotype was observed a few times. The CDR3 loop reads CASSLEAGEGYEQYF. The CDR3 nucleotides are TGCGCCAGCAGCTTGGAGGCAGGGGAGGGCTACGAGCAGTACTTC. The chain employs TRBV5-1 and TRBJ2-7, with D maybe TRBD2 (7 bases). This CDR3 contains 15 residues. Germline loops: CDR1 SGHRS, CDR2 YFSETQ. Trimming cost V 0 bases and J 3 bases, with 13 bases left between them.

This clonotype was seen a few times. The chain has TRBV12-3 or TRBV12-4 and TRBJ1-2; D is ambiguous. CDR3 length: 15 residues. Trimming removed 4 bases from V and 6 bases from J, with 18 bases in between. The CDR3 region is CASSYNPGLVNGYTF. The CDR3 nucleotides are TGTGCCAGCAGTTATAACCCCGGACTAGTGAATGGCTACACCTTC.

This CDR3 is CASSQDRRRQETQYF. The CDR3 region has the DNA TGCGCCAGCAGCCAAGACAGACGCCGGCAAGAGACCCAGTACTTC. The J gene is TRBJ2-5, the V gene TRBV4-3; no clear D. CDR1 and CDR2 (germline): LGHNA, YSLEER. Trimming cost V 0 bases and J 2 bases, with 10 bases left between them. This CDR3 contains 15 residues.

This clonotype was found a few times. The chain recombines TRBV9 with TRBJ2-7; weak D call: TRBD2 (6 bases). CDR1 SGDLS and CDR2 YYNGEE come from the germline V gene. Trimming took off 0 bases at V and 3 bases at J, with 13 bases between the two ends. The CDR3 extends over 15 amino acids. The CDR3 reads CASSVGSGLNYEQYF. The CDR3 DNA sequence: TGTGCCAGCAGCGTAGGGTCGGGACTTAACTACGAGCAGTACTTC.

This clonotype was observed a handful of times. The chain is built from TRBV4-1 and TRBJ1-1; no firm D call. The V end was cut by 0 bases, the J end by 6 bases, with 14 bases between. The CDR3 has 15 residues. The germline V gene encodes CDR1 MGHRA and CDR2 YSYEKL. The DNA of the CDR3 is TGCGCCAGCAGCCAAGAGGGATCGGGTCTAGCTGAAGCTTTCTTT. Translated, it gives CASSQEGSGLAEAFF.

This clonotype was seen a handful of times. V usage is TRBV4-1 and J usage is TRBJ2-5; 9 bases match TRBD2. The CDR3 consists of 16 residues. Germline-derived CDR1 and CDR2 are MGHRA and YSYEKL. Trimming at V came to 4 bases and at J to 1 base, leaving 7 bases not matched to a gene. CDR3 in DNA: TGCGCCAGCAGCCCCATAGCGGGGGTAAGCCAAGAGACCCAGTACTTC. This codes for CASSPIAGVSQETQYF.

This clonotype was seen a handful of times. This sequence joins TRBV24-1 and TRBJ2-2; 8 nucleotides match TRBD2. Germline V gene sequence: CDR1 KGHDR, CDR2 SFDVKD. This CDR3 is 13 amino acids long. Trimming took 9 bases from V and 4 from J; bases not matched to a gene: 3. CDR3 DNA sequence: TGTGCCACCGGGGCGGGAGGCACCGGGGAGCTGTTTTTT. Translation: CATGAGGTGELFF.

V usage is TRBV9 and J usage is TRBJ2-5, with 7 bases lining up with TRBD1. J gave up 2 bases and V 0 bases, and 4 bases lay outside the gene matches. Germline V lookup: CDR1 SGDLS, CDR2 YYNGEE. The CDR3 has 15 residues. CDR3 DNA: TGTGCCAGCAGCGTAGTGGGCAGGGGGCAAGAGACCCAGTACTTC. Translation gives CASSVVGRGQETQYF.

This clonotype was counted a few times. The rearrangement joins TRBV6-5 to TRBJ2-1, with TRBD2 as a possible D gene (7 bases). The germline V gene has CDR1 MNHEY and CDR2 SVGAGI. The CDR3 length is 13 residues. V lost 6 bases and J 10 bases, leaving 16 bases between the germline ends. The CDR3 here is CASSLGGPREQFF. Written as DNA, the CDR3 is TGTGCCAGCAGCCTCGGGGGGCCGCGGGAGCAGTTCTTC.

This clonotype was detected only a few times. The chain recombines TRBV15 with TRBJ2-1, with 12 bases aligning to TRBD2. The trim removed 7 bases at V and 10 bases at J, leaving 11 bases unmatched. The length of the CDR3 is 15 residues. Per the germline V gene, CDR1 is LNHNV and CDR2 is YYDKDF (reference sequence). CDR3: CATTRLAGAASEQFF. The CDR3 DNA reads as TGTGCCACCACCCGACTAGCGGGAGCGGCGTCGGAGCAGTTCTTC.

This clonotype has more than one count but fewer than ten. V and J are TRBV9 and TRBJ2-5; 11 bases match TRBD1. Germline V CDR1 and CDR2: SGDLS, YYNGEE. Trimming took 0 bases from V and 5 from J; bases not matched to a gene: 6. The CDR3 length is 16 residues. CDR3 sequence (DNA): TGTGCCAGCAGCGTAGCAGGACAGGGGGCGTCGGAGACCCAGTACTTC. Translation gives CASSVAGQGASETQYF.

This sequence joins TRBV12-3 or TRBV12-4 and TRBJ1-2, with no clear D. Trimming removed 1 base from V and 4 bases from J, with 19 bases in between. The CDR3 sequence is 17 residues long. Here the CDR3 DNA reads TGTGCCAGCAGTTTAGACAGCGAGGTGTCTGGATCCTATGGCTACACCTTC. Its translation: CASSLDSEVSGSYGYTF.

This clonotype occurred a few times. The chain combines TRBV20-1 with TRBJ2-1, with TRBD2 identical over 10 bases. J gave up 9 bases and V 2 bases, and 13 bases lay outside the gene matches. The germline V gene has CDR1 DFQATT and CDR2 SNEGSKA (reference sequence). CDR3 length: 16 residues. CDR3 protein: CSARPYPSGSKGEQFF. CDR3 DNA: TGCAGTGCTAGACCCTACCCTAGCGGGAGTAAGGGTGAGCAGTTCTTC.

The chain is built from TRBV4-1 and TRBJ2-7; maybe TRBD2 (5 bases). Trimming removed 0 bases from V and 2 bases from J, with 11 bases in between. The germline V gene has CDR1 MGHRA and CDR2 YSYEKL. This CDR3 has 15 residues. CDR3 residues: CASSQDGSGTYEQYF. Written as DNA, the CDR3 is TGCGCCAGCAGCCAAGATGGTTCGGGAACCTACGAGCAGTACTTC.

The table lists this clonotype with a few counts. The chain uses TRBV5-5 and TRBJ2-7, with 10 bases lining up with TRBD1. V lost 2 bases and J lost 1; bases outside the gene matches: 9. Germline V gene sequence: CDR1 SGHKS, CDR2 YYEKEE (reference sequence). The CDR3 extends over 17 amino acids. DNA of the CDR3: TGTGCCAGCAGCTTACCGGGACAGGGGATGGGGTCCTACGAGCAGTACTTC. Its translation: CASSLPGQGMGSYEQYF. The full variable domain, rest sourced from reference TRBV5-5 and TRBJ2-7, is DAGVTQSPTHLIKTRGQQVTLRCSPISGHKSVSWYQQVLGQGPQFIFQYYEKEERGRGNFPDRFSARQFPNYSSELNVNALLLGDSALYLCASSLPGQGMGSYEQYFGPGTRLTVT.

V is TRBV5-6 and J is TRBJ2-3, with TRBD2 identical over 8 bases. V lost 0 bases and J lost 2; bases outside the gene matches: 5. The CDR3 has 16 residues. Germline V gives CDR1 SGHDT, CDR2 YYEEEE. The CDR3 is CASSLGAGGFTDTQYF. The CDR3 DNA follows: TGTGCCAGCAGCTTGGGTGCGGGGGGATTCACAGATACGCAGTATTTT.

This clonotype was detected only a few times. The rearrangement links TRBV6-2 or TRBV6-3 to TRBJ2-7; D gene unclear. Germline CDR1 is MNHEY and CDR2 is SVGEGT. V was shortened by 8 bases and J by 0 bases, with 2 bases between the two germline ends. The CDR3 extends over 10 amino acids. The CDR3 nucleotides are TGTGCCAGCGACTCCTACGAGCAGTACTTC. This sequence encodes CASDSYEQYF.

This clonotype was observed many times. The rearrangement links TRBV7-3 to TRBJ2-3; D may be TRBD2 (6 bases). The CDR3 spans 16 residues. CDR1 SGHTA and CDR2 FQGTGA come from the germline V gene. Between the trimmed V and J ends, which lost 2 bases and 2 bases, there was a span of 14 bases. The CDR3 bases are TGTGCCAGCAGCTTATCGACGGCGGGGATCACAGATACGCAGTATTTT. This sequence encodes CASSLSTAGITDTQYF.

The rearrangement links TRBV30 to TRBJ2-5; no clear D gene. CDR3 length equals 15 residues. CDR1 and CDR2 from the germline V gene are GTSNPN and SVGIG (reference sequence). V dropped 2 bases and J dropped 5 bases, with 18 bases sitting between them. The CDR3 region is CAWSLLDSSRETQYF. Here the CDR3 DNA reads TGTGCCTGGAGTCTCCTTGACTCCAGTAGGGAGACCCAGTACTTC.

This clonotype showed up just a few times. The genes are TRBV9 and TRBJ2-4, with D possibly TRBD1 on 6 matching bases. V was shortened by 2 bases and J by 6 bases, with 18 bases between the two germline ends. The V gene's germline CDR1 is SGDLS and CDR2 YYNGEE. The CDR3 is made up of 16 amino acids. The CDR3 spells CASSVPTQGPVNIQYF. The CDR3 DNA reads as TGTGCCAGCAGCGTCCCTACACAGGGACCGGTAAACATTCAGTACTTC.

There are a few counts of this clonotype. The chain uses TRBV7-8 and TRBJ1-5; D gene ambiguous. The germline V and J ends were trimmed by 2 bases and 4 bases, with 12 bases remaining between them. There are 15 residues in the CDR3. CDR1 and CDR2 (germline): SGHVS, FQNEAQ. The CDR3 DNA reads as TGTGCCAGCAGCTTATCGGGGTTTCGTAATCAGCCCCAGCATTTT. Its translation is CASSLSGFRNQPQHF. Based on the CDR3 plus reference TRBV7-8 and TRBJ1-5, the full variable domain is GAGVSQSPRYKVAKRGQDVALRCDPISGHVSLFWYQQALGQGPEFLTYFQNEAQLDKSGLPSDRFFAERPEGSVSTLKIQRTQQEDSAVYLCASSLSGFRNQPQHFGDGTRLSIL.

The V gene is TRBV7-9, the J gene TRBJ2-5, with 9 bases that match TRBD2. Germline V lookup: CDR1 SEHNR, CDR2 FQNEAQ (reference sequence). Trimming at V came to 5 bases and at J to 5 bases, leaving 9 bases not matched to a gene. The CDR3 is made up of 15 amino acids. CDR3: CASSTREGPLETQYF. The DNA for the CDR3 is TGTGCCAGCAGCACGCGGGAGGGCCCGCTGGAGACCCAGTACTTC.

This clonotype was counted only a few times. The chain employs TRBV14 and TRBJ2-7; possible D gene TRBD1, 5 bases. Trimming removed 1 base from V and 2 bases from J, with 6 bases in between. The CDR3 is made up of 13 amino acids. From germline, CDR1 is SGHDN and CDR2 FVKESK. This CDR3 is CASSQVQAYEQYF. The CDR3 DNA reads TGTGCCAGCAGCCAAGTACAGGCCTACGAGCAGTACTTC.

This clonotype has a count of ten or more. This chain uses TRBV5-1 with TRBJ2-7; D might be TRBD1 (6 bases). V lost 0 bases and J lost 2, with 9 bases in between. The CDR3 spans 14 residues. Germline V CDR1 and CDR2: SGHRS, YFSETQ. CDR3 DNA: TGCGCCAGCAGCTTGGGACAGGTTACCTACGAGCAGTACTTC. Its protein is CASSLGQVTYEQYF.

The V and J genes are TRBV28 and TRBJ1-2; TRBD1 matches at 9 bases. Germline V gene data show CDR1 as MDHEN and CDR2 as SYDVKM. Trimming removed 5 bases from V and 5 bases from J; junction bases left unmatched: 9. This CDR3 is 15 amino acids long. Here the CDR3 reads CASSEPGQGTYGYTF. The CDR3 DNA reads TGTGCCAGCAGTGAACCGGGACAGGGCACGTATGGCTACACCTTC.

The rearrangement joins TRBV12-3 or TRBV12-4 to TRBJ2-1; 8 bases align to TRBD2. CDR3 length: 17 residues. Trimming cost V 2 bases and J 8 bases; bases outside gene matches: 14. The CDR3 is CASSLTLPGTRLDEQFF. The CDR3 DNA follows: TGTGCCAGCAGTTTAACCCTTCCCGGGACTAGACTGGATGAGCAGTTCTTC.

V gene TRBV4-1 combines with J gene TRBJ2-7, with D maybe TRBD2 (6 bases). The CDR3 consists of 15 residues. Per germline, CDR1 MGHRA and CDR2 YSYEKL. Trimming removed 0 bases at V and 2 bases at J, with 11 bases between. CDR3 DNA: TGCGCCAGCAGCCAAGATAGGCGGGGCCCCTACGAGCAGTACTTC. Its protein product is CASSQDRRGPYEQYF.

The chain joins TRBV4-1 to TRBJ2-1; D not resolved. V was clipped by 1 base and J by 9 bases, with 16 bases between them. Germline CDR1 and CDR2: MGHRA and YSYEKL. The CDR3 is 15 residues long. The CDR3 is CASSQAVHAPIEQFF. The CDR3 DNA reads TGCGCCAGCAGCCAAGCGGTCCATGCCCCGATTGAGCAGTTCTTC.